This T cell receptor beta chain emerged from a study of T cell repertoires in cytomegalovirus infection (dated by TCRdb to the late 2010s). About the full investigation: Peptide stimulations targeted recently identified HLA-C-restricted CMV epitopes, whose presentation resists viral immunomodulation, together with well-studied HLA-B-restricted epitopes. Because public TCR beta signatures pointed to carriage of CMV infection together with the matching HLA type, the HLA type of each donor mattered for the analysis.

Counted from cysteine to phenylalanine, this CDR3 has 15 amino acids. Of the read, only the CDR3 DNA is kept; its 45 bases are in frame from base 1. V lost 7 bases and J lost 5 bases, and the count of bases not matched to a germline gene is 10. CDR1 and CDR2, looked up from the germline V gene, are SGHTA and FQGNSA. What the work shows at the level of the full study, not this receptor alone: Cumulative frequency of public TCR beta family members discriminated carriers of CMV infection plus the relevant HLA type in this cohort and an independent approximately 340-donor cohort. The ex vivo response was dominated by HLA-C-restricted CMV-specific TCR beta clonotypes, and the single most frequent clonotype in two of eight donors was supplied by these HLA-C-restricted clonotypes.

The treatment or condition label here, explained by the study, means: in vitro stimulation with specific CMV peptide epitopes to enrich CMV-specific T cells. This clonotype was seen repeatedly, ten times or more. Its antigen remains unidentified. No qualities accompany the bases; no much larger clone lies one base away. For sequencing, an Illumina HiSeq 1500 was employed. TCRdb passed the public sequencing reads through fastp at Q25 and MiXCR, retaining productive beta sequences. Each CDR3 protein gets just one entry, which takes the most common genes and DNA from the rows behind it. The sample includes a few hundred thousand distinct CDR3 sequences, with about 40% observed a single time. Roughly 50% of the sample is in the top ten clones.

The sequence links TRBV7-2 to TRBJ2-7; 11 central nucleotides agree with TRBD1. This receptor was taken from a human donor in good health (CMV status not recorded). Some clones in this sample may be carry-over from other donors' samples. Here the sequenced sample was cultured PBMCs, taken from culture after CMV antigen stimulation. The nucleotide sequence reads TGTGCCAGCACTCAAGGGACAGGGGGTCTAGACGAGCAGTACTTC. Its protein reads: CASTQGTGGLDEQYF.